This TCR beta chain came from a study of TIL therapy for anti-PD-1-resistant metastatic lung cancer. On the study more broadly: Progressing patients received lymphodepletion, expanded TIL infusion and IL-2.

Indicated time point: pre-treatment sample, taken before nivolumab and TIL therapy. Enrollment ran from October 2017 to January 2020. CDR1 MNHNY and CDR2 SVGAGI come from the germline V gene (reference sequence). V was trimmed by 2 bases and J by 0 bases, leaving 12 bases between them. The CDR3 runs to 16 residues. The immunoSEQ assay was v3. TCRdb's copy holds only in-frame clones and misses some; the assay was immunoSEQ multiplex PCR. Of 40,000 to 60,000 clones in the sample, 79% were seen once. J is TRBJ2-3 and V is TRBV6-6, with a weak D call TRBD2 (5 bases). This receptor was obtained from a woman aged 30-79 years with non-small cell lung cancer. The material sequenced was blood, taken at baseline. CDR3 protein: CASSYRGLTSTDTQYF. The CDR3, as DNA: TGTGCCAGCAGTTACCGAGGACTTACAAGCACAGATACGCAGTATTTT.